The present T cell receptor (beta chain) was sequenced within a study of shared clonotypes between healthy human individuals. Generated by immunoSEQ multiplex PCR, the TCRdb table keeps only in-frame clones and is missing some. The data show a few hundred thousand clones, with roughly 97% seen just once and about 0.06% held by the top ten. The V and J ends lost 6 bases and 0 bases respectively, with 11 bases between them. CDR1 is MNHEY and CDR2 is SVGAGI in the germline V gene. CDR3 length: 14 amino acids. The TCR originated in a woman in her thirties in good health. Sequenced material: naive CD4+ T cells sorted from blood. Subset: CD45RA+ positively selected. The V and J genes are TRBV6-5 and TRBJ1-1; D is perhaps TRBD1 (6 bases). CDR3 sequence reads: CASRTGNMNTEAFF. CDR3 DNA sequence: TGTGCCAGCAGGACAGGAAACATGAACACTGAAGCTTTCTTT.